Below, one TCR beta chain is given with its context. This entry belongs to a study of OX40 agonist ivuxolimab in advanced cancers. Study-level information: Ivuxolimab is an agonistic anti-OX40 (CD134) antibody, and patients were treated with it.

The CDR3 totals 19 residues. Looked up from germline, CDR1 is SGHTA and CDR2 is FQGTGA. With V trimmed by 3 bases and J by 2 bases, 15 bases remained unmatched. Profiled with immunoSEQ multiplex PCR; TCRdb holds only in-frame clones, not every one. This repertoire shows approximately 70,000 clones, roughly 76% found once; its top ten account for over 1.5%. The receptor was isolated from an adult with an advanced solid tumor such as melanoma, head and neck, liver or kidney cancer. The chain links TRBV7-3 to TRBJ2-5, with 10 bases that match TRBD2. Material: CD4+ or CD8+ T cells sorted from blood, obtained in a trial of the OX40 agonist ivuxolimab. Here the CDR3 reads CASSFLKSGRAIGQETQYF. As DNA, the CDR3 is TGTGCCAGCAGCTTCCTCAAGAGCGGGAGGGCAATCGGGCAAGAGACCCAGTACTTC.